Presented here are 28 T cell receptor beta chains from one specimen sequenced in a study of prognosis after radiotherapy for stage I lung cancer. Two-round multiplex PCR on genomic DNA was the method by which TCR beta CDR3 was amplified. The authors ran first-round PCR with primers specific to each TRBV and TRBJ gene. TCRdb reprocessed the multiplex PCR reads with MiXCR, giving one entry per CDR3 protein. The table has 20,000 to 30,000 distinct CDR3 sequences, around two fifths seen once. Here the sequenced sample was PBMCs, taken before or after stereotactic body radiation therapy (not recorded which). These receptors all come from a donor of 50 years or more with non-small cell lung cancer.

V is TRBV2 and J is TRBJ2-7; D not resolved. Trimming took off 4 bases at V and 0 bases at J, with 4 bases between the two ends. CDR1 and CDR2 (germline): SNHLY, FYNNEI. This CDR3 comprises 12 residues. CDR3 residues: CASSVSSYEQYF. CDR3 nucleotide sequence: TGTGCCAGCAGTGTTTCCTCCTACGAGCAGTACTTC.

This rearrangement joins TRBV6-2 or TRBV6-3 to TRBJ2-2; 16 bases line up with TRBD2. Losses at the gene ends were 7 bases for V and 14 bases for J; bases not matched to a gene: 16. CDR3 length equals 17 residues. CDR1 is MNHEY and CDR2 is SVGEGT in the germline V gene. The CDR3 DNA follows: TGTGCCAGCAAAGGAGGGACTAGCGGGGGGGTCACCGGTGATCTGTTTTTT. Translating it yields CASKGGTSGGVTGDLFF.

This clonotype was recorded at least ten times. CDR3 coding DNA: TGTGCCAGCAGGCCTGGCTTATCTACAGGGTCCCTTAATTCACCCCTCCACTTT. Amino acids: CASRPGLSTGSLNSPLHF. This chain connects TRBV28 to TRBJ1-6; possible D gene TRBD1, 6 bases. Between the trimmed V and J ends, which lost 6 bases and 6 bases, there was a span of 24 bases. The CDR3 loop spans 18 amino acids. Germline-derived CDR1 and CDR2 are MDHEN and SYDVKM. Supplemented by reference TRBV28 and TRBJ1-6, the full variable domain reads DVKVTQSSRYLVKRTGEKVFLECVQDMDHENMFWYRQDPGLGLRLIYFSYDVKMKEKGDIPEGYSVSREKKERFSLILESASTNQTSMYLCASRPGLSTGSLNSPLHFGNGTRLTVT.

CDR3 in amino acids: CASSFWTISDTQYF. The CDR3 DNA reads as TGTGCCAGCAGCTTTTGGACAATTTCAGATACGCAGTATTTT. The chain employs TRBV7-2 and TRBJ2-3; tentatively, D is TRBD1 (5 bases). The CDR3 is made up of 14 amino acids. Trimming shortened V by 3 bases and J by 4 bases, and 11 bases separated the two germline ends. Germline CDR1 is SGHTA and CDR2 is FQGNSA.

This clonotype was seen repeatedly, ten times or more. The chain combines TRBV13 with TRBJ2-5, with unresolved D. V lost 5 bases to trimming and J lost 4 bases, with 17 bases between them. This CDR3 has 15 residues. Germline CDR1 PRHDT, CDR2 FYEKMQ (reference sequence). The CDR3 reads CASSSGPLPGETQYF. The CDR3 DNA is TGTGCCAGCAGCAGTGGACCCCTCCCGGGAGAGACCCAGTACTTC.

This clonotype was seen only a few times. The chain uses TRBV7-9 and TRBJ2-7; possible D gene TRBD2, 6 bases. Germline V gives CDR1 SEHNR, CDR2 FQNEAQ (reference sequence). The V end lost 5 bases, the J end lost 2 bases, and 13 bases lay between the germline ends. The CDR3 extends over 14 amino acids. The CDR3 nucleotides read TGTGCCAGCAGCGGAAAGGGACTGACCTACGAGCAGTACTTC. Translated: CASSGKGLTYEQYF.

The table lists this clonotype with many counts. The gene calls are TRBV20-1 and TRBJ1-1, with D tentatively TRBD1 (5 bases). Between the trimmed V and J ends, which lost 1 base and 7 bases, there was a span of 19 bases. Looked up from germline, CDR1 is DFQATT and CDR2 is SNEGSKA (reference sequence). The CDR3 has 15 residues. This CDR3 is CSARGGGTGTFEAFF. The CDR3 nucleotides read TGCAGTGCTAGAGGTGGAGGGACCGGCACTTTTGAAGCTTTCTTT.

The rearrangement links TRBV7-3 to TRBJ2-7; possible D gene TRBD2, 6 bases. The ends were cut back, 3 bases at V and 7 bases at J, with 13 bases in the middle. The germline V gene encodes CDR1 SGHTA and CDR2 FQGTGA. CDR3 length: 13 amino acids. The CDR3 region is CASSFTRGKEQYF. In nucleotides, the CDR3 is TGTGCCAGCAGCTTTACACGGGGGAAGGAGCAGTACTTC.

This clonotype was observed at least ten times. V is TRBV7-9 and J is TRBJ1-3; 9 nucleotides agree with TRBD1. The CDR3 has 15 amino acids. The junction had 9 bases not matched to a gene; V was cut back by 5 bases and J by 7 bases. Germline values: CDR1 SEHNR, CDR2 FQNEAQ (reference sequence). The CDR3 spells CASSAGTGFSNTIYF. The DNA for the CDR3 is TGTGCCAGCAGCGCAGGGACAGGGTTCTCCAACACCATATATTTT.

The J gene is TRBJ2-6, the V gene TRBV18; D not resolved. Germline CDR1 reads KGHSH; CDR2 reads LQKENI. This CDR3 has 19 residues. Trimming shortened V by 3 bases and J by 4 bases, and 22 bases separated the two germline ends. The DNA for the CDR3 is TGTGCCAGCTCACCCCTCGCCCCGACTCCTACCACGGGGGCCAACGTCCTGACTTTC. Its protein product is CASSPLAPTPTTGANVLTF.

The sample holds many counts of this clonotype. V and J are TRBV24-1 and TRBJ2-3; 8 bases map to TRBD2. From germline, CDR1 is KGHDR and CDR2 SFDVKD. With 5 bases clipped from V and 0 bases from J, the junction kept 12 bases outside the gene matches. CDR3 length equals 18 residues. The CDR3 nucleotides read TGTGCCACCAGTGGTGTCAGAGCGGGGGAAGTAAGCACAGATACGCAGTATTTT. It is translated as CATSGVRAGEVSTDTQYF.

The rearrangement joins TRBV5-1 to TRBJ2-1; the D call may be TRBD1 or TRBD2 (5 bases each). The CDR3 consists of 14 residues. From germline, CDR1 is SGHRS and CDR2 YFSETQ. V was trimmed by 2 bases and J by 3 bases, leaving 9 bases between them. CDR3 region: CASSFGDLYNEQFF. Here the CDR3 DNA reads TGCGCCAGCAGCTTCGGGGACCTCTACAATGAGCAGTTCTTC.

The V gene is TRBV27, the J gene TRBJ2-7, with 13 bases identical to TRBD2. V was pared by 5 bases and J by 4 bases, with 5 bases of the junction left unmatched. The CDR3 is made up of 15 amino acids. The V gene's germline CDR1 is MNHEY and CDR2 SMNVEV (reference sequence). The DNA for the CDR3 is TGTGCCAGCAGTACGGGACTAGCGGGACCGTACGAGCAGTACTTC. This translates into CASSTGLAGPYEQYF.

Note on this clonotype: A much larger clone sits a single nucleotide away, making a read error possible. The chain combines TRBV4-3 with TRBJ2-3; no clear D gene. This CDR3 region has 15 residues. The germline gives CDR1 LGHNA, CDR2 YSLEER. The V and J ends lost 0 bases and 4 bases respectively, with 11 bases between them. The CDR3 region has the DNA TGCGCCAGCAGCCAAGAGAGGCAGGAGTCAGATACGCAGTATTTT. This sequence encodes CASSQERQESDTQYF.

This clonotype was seen ten or more times. The CDR3 protein is CASRAGDSYGYTF. The CDR3, as DNA: TGTGCCAGCAGGGCGGGGGATAGCTATGGCTACACCTTC. This rearrangement joins TRBV7-2 to TRBJ1-2; a weak D match, TRBD1 (5 bases). The CDR3 spans 13 residues. Trimming removed 6 bases from V and 4 bases from J, with 12 bases in between. Germline V gene lookup returns CDR1 SGHTA and CDR2 FQGNSA.

This clonotype appeared many times. The V and J genes are TRBV5-4 and TRBJ2-2; D is undetermined. Between the trimmed V and J ends, which lost 3 bases and 8 bases, there was a span of 8 bases. Looked up from germline, CDR1 is SGHNT and CDR2 is YYREEE (reference sequence). There are 12 residues in the CDR3. The chain's CDR3 is CASSSVVGELFF. CDR3 coding DNA: TGTGCCAGCAGCTCGGTTGTAGGGGAGCTGTTTTTT.

Many counts were recorded for this clonotype. The chain is built from TRBV11-2 and TRBJ2-6; 8 bases align to TRBD1. The CDR3 is 20 residues long. Germline CDR1 is SGHAT and CDR2 is FQNNGV. V shed 0 bases and J 0 bases; nucleotides not matched to a gene: 10. The CDR3 here is CASSLERQGALFSGANVLTF. Here the CDR3 DNA reads TGTGCCAGCAGCTTAGAGCGCCAGGGGGCCCTATTCTCTGGGGCCAACGTCCTGACTTTC.

The J gene is TRBJ2-1, the V gene TRBV20-1; no firm D call. Germline loops: CDR1 DFQATT, CDR2 SNEGSKA (reference sequence). V was shortened by 3 bases and J by 3 bases, with 6 bases between the two germline ends. The CDR3 consists of 12 residues. The CDR3 nucleotides are TGCAGTGCTAGGCCCATCTACAATGAGCAGTTCTTC. Protein: CSARPIYNEQFF.

Many counts were recorded for this clonotype. The chain uses TRBV20-1 and TRBJ1-5; 8 bases map to TRBD1. Trimming at V came to 3 bases and at J to 0 bases, leaving 7 bases not matched to a gene. This CDR3 comprises 16 residues. The germline gives CDR1 DFQATT, CDR2 SNEGSKA (reference sequence). The CDR3 region is CSASGQGYYSNQPQHF. The CDR3 DNA follows: TGCAGTGCTAGCGGACAGGGATACTATAGCAATCAGCCCCAGCATTTT.

This chain uses TRBV6-1 with TRBJ1-2; the D is unclear. This CDR3 has 15 residues. V was clipped by 4 bases and J by 0 bases, with 12 bases between them. CDR1 and CDR2 from the germline V gene are MNHNS and SASEGT. In DNA form, the CDR3 reads TGTGCCAGCAGTGCCACGTCCGTGTCTAACTATGGCTACACCTTC. Its translation is CASSATSVSNYGYTF.

This chain connects TRBV2 to TRBJ2-5; D not resolved. Trimming took off 3 bases at V and 5 bases at J, with 7 bases between the two ends. The CDR3 is 12 amino acids. Germline lookup yields CDR1 SNHLY and CDR2 FYNNEI. Here the CDR3 DNA reads TGTGCCAGCAGTGAGGATGGGGAGACCCAGTACTTC. Residues: CASSEDGETQYF.

This clonotype was recorded at least ten times. The V gene is TRBV18, the J gene TRBJ2-7; perhaps D is TRBD1 or TRBD2 (5 bases each). The length of the CDR3 is 14 residues. Germline CDR1 reads KGHSH; CDR2 reads LQKENI. V lost 3 bases and J 5 bases, leaving 14 bases between the germline ends. CDR3 sequence: CASSPTGGRDEQYF. CDR3 DNA sequence: TGTGCCAGCTCACCCACTGGGGGACGGGACGAGCAGTACTTC.

As regards this clonotype: At one boundary the junction diverges from the germline segment, which might be a read error. V and J are TRBV7-2 and TRBJ2-3; TRBD1 matches at 7 bases. Germline V CDR1 and CDR2: SGHTA, FQGNSA. The CDR3 runs 14 residues. The CDR3: CATSRQTGTDTQYF. The CDR3 DNA sequence: TGTGCCACCAGCAGGCAGACAGGGACAGATACGCAGTATTTT.

This clonotype showed up many times. V usage is TRBV5-6 and J usage is TRBJ2-5; 7 bases match TRBD1. This CDR3 spans 16 amino acids. CDR1 is SGHDT and CDR2 is YYEEEE in the germline V gene. The trim removed 4 bases at V and 2 bases at J, leaving 11 bases unmatched. CDR3 DNA sequence: TGTGCCAGCAGCGGTCTAAGGGACAGCCTTCAAGAGACCCAGTACTTC. It yields the protein CASSGLRDSLQETQYF.

The chain has TRBV7-2 and TRBJ2-2; no definite D call. In germline, CDR1 is SGHTA, CDR2 FQGNSA. The germline V and J ends were trimmed by 3 bases and 7 bases, with 9 bases remaining between them. The CDR3 runs to 13 residues. CDR3 amino acids: CASSLLGIGELFF. CDR3 in DNA: TGTGCCAGCAGCTTGTTGGGGATCGGGGAGCTGTTTTTT. The full variable domain, with the rest looked up from reference TRBV7-2 and TRBJ2-2, is GAGVSQSPSNKVTEKGKDVELRCDPISGHTALYWYRQSLGQGLEFLIYFQGNSAPDKSGLPSDRFSAERTGGSVSTLTIQRTQQEDSAVYLCASSLLGIGELFFGEGSRLTVL.

This clonotype was seen ten or more times. This chain joins TRBV2 and TRBJ2-1; maybe TRBD2 (6 bases). Germline CDR1 and CDR2: SNHLY and FYNNEI. Trimming cost V 4 bases and J 8 bases, with 21 bases left between them. The CDR3 runs to 16 residues. The CDR3 loop reads CASSGRAARWRDEQFF. The DNA for the CDR3 is TGTGCCAGCAGTGGACGGGCAGCCCGTTGGAGGGATGAGCAGTTCTTC.

This clonotype was observed at least ten times. The CDR3 here is CASRGGQGAYEQYF. In nucleotides, the CDR3 is TGCGCCAGCAGGGGTGGGCAGGGGGCCTACGAGCAGTACTTC. V and J are TRBV5-1 and TRBJ2-7; 7 bases fit TRBD1. The J segment lost 2 bases and the V segment lost 5 bases, leaving 7 bases of the junction unmatched. CDR1 is SGHRS, CDR2 YFSETQ, per germline. This CDR3 has 14 amino acids. Looking up the rest from reference TRBV5-1 and TRBJ2-7 gives the full variable domain: KAGVTQTPRYLIKTRGQQVTLSCSPISGHRSVSWYQQTPGQGLQFLFEYFSETQRNKGNFPGRFSGRQFSNSRSEMNVSTLELGDSALYLCASRGGQGAYEQYFGPGTRLTVT.

In its sample, this clonotype was seen many times. The chain combines TRBV20-1 with TRBJ2-1, with a weak D call TRBD2 (5 bases). Germline loops: CDR1 DFQATT, CDR2 SNEGSKA (reference sequence). The CDR3 contains 15 residues. V dropped 3 bases and J dropped 7 bases, with 19 bases sitting between them. DNA for the CDR3: TGCAGTGCTAGTGATGGGTCTCGGGGTAGTAATGAGCAGTTCTTC. Its translation: CSASDGSRGSNEQFF.